What follows are 9 T cell receptor beta chains derived from one specimen sequenced in a study of T cell responses to AZD1222 COVID-19 vaccine. Produced via immunoSEQ multiplex PCR; TCRdb's table is partial and in-frame only. The table has approximately 180,000 clones, roughly 87% seen once. Sequencing used peripheral blood, obtained on day 0 of AZD1222 vaccination. These receptors were obtained from an adult in good health.

The V call is TRBV19, the J call TRBJ2-1, with D uncertain. The CDR3 has 17 amino acids. V was cut by 4 bases and J by 2 bases, with 18 bases left in between. Germline V gene sequence: CDR1 LNHDA, CDR2 SQIVND (reference sequence). In nucleotides, the CDR3 is TGTGCCAGTAGTAAACGACTTGGAGACCCCGCCTACAATGAGCAGTTCTTC. Its protein product is CASSKRLGDPAYNEQFF. Filled out from reference TRBV19 and TRBJ2-1, the complete variable domain reads DGGITQSPKYLFRKEGQNVTLSCEQNLNHDAMYWYRQDPGQGLRLIYYSQIVNDFQKGDIAEGYSVSREKKESFPLTVTSAQKNPTAFYLCASSKRLGDPAYNEQFFGPGTRLTVL.

The chain is built from TRBV7-2 and TRBJ1-5; D uncertain. Germline V CDR1 and CDR2: SGHTA, FQGNSA. The CDR3 contains 13 residues. Between the trimmed V and J ends, which lost 3 bases and 6 bases, there was a span of 9 bases. The DNA of the CDR3 is TGTGCCAGCAGCTTCCAATGGGGTCAGCCCCAGCATTTT. Translating it yields CASSFQWGQPQHF.

The chain couples TRBV6-1 to TRBJ1-3; TRBD1 is a possible D gene (6 bases). Trimming shortened V by 2 bases and J by 4 bases, and 15 bases separated the two germline ends. The CDR3 extends over 16 amino acids. The V gene's germline CDR1 is MNHNS and CDR2 SASEGT. The CDR3 DNA follows: TGTGCCAGCAGTGAATTTTTACAGGGAGGCGGAAACACCATATATTTT. This codes for CASSEFLQGGGNTIYF.

The chain couples TRBV25-1 to TRBJ1-1; D might be TRBD1 (5 bases). The length of the CDR3 is 14 residues. Germline CDR1 MGHDK, CDR2 SYGVNS. Trimming took 4 bases from V and 0 from J, leaving 9 bases between them. CDR3 bases: TGTGCCAGCAGTGGACGGGGACTGAACACTGAAGCTTTCTTT. As protein: CASSGRGLNTEAFF.

The gene calls are TRBV10-3 and TRBJ2-7, with 8 bases fitting TRBD2. The V gene's germline CDR1 is ENHRY and CDR2 SYGVKD. The V segment lost 4 bases and the J segment 0 bases; nucleotides outside the gene matches: 2. The CDR3 is 14 amino acids. DNA of the CDR3: TGTGCCATCAGTGGTAGCGGGAACTCCTACGAGCAGTACTTC. The encoded protein is CAISGSGNSYEQYF.

This clone was recorded a few times. V gene TRBV28 combines with J gene TRBJ2-7, with D hard to call. V dropped 7 bases and J dropped 2 bases, with 18 bases sitting between them. CDR1 is MDHEN, CDR2 SYDVKM, per germline. This CDR3 spans 15 amino acids. The CDR3 spells CASNTYGDSPYEQYF. For the CDR3, the DNA is TGTGCCAGCAATACTTATGGGGATTCCCCCTACGAGCAGTACTTC.

V is TRBV19 and J is TRBJ1-5; D remains unclear. Germline CDR1 and CDR2: LNHDA and SQIVND (reference sequence). V lost 8 bases to trimming and J lost 7 bases, with 18 bases between them. The CDR3 sequence is 14 residues long. The DNA of the CDR3 is TGTGCCAGTTCTCCAAATAGGGTTGGCCAGCCCCAGCATTTT. Amino acid sequence: CASSPNRVGQPQHF.

The chain uses TRBV10-3 and TRBJ2-1; the match to TRBD2 covers 8 bases. The CDR3 has 15 residues. The germline V gene has CDR1 ENHRY and CDR2 SYGVKD. The V segment lost 4 bases and the J segment 9 bases; nucleotides outside the gene matches: 11. The CDR3: CAISGSGTRYGEQFF. CDR3 sequence (DNA): TGTGCCATCAGTGGGTCTGGGACTAGGTATGGTGAGCAGTTCTTC.

The V and J genes are TRBV7-2 and TRBJ1-3; D possibly corresponds to TRBD1 (5 bases). In germline, CDR1 is SGHTA, CDR2 FQGNSA. This CDR3 has 14 residues. V lost 1 base, J lost 3 bases, and 7 bases lay in between. The CDR3 here is CASSLGGFGNTIYF. The CDR3 DNA reads TGTGCCAGCAGCTTAGGGGGGTTTGGAAACACCATATATTTT.